This T cell receptor (beta chain) was identified during a study of tumor and adjacent non-tumor tissue in lung cancer. The library came from three nested PCR rounds adapted from ARM-PCR protocols. TCRdb reprocessed the multiplex PCR reads via MiXCR and lists one record per CDR3 protein. The sample lists about 80,000 distinct CDR3 sequences, roughly 70% seen once, with around an eighth in the top ten. No cell sorting was done before RNA was extracted from the tissue. Chemotherapy-naive patients with new lung cancer underwent thoracic surgery in China, August–November 2014. In regard to this clonotype: With a much larger clone just one base away, this may be a read error.

The CDR3 sequence is 12 residues long. Germline CDR1 and CDR2: MGHDK and SYGVNS. Trimming removed 6 bases from V and 6 bases from J, with 12 bases in between. This clonotype originated in a woman in her seventies with non-small cell lung cancer. The sequencing sample was made of lung tumor tissue. The chain carries TRBV25-1 and TRBJ2-7, with D possibly being TRBD2 (6 bases). The CDR3 loop reads CASSGDSVEQYF. The CDR3 DNA reads as TGTGCCAGCAGCGGGGACTCCGTCGAGCAGTACTTC.